This TCR beta chain was sequenced during a study of blood T cell repertoires in COVID-19. In the original analysis: Amplification from reference gene primers served as the basis for estimated nucleated cell counts. Repertoires were generated with immunoSEQ multiplex PCR, while TCRdb's copy carries only in-frame clones and drops some. The V and J calls and the clone size are those of that table, but D and trimming were determined from the DNA. This sample has 200,000 to 300,000 clones, with approximately 83% found just once. V was shortened by 2 bases and J by 0 bases, with 8 bases between the two germline ends. The CDR3 has 16 residues. Germline CDR1 is MNHNS and CDR2 is SASEGT.

The chain links TRBV6-1 to TRBJ2-6, with a weak D call TRBD1 (5 bases). The sequenced material came from peripheral blood. This TCR was recovered from a woman aged 25 to 39 who had recovered from COVID-19. For the CDR3, the DNA is TGTGCCAGCAGTGAACGGCAGGGCTCTGGGGCCAACGTCCTGACTTTC. The encoded protein is CASSERQGSGANVLTF.